This T cell receptor (beta chain) stems from a study of blood T cells in healthy people across ages. This CDR3 contains 12 residues. V was clipped by 7 bases and J by 5 bases, with 12 bases between them. The V gene's germline CDR1 is SGHRS and CDR2 YFSETQ. The use of a sample-barcoded 5' primer and a J-beta primer mix characterized a second PCR of roughly 6 to 11 cycles. MiXCR was run by TCRdb on the 5' RACE reads, yielding one entry per CDR3 protein. Of some 920,000 distinct CDR3 sequences listed, about 53% are singletons. The TCR sequence derives from a woman aged 60 to 75 in good health. The chain employs TRBV5-1 and TRBJ2-5, with TRBD2 as a possible D gene (6 bases). The sample was blood. CDR3 in amino acids: CASGGSRETQYF. The DNA of the CDR3 is TGCGCCAGCGGGGGGTCACGGGAGACCCAGTACTTC. Drawing the rest from reference TRBV5-1 and TRBJ2-5, the complete variable domain is KAGVTQTPRYLIKTRGQQVTLSCSPISGHRSVSWYQQTPGQGLQFLFEYFSETQRNKGNFPGRFSGRQFSNSRSEMNVSTLELGDSALYLCASGGSRETQYFGPGTRLLVL.